These 24 T cell receptor beta chains share one sample of origin, sequenced in a study of T cell repertoires in aging, cancer and after chemotherapy. Amplification of TCR beta used genomic DNA extracted from peripheral blood. A mixed TRB-A/B primer pool amplified rearranged TRB by multiplex touch-down PCR. TCRdb recomputed calls from the multiplex PCR reads with MiXCR, one row per CDR3 protein. This sample carries around 2,100 distinct CDR3 sequences, about a quarter of them seen once, and the ten largest clones take roughly 14%. The sample comprised blood. The receptors were gathered from a human donor with a solid tumor.

Sample share makes this clonotype medium-sized. The chain is built from TRBV6-2 or TRBV6-3 and TRBJ2-2, with TRBD2 matching 15 bases. This CDR3 spans 18 amino acids. CDR1 and CDR2 from the germline V gene are MNHEY and SVGEGT. V was pared by 2 bases and J by 6 bases, with 7 bases of the junction left unmatched. The CDR3, as DNA: TGTGCCAGCAGTTACAGGACTAGCGGGGGGGTCTACGCCGGGGAGCTGTTTTTT. Translating it yields CASSYRTSGGVYAGELFF.

This clonotype rates as large (0.1 to 1%). The V call is TRBV29-1, the J call TRBJ1-2; D remains ambiguous. V gave up 2 bases and J gave up 9 bases, with 13 bases separating them. The CDR3 length is 12 residues. Germline lookup yields CDR1 SQVTM and CDR2 ANQGSEA. CDR3 amino acids: CSVEFGQRRYTF. The DNA of the CDR3 is TGCAGCGTTGAATTCGGCCAGCGACGCTACACCTTC.

Within the sample, this clonotype is medium-sized. The chain joins TRBV7-9 to TRBJ1-4; D gene unclear. Germline V lookup: CDR1 SEHNR, CDR2 FQNEAQ (reference sequence). CDR3 length equals 14 residues. V was pared by 4 bases and J by 5 bases, with 11 bases between. The CDR3 spells CASSSARLNEKLFF. In DNA, the CDR3 is TGTGCCAGCAGCTCAGCAAGGTTGAATGAAAAACTGTTTTTT. The entire variable domain, with the rest obtained from reference TRBV7-9 and TRBJ1-4, is as follows: DTGVSQNPRHKITKRGQNVTFRCDPISEHNRLYWYRQTLGQGPEFLTYFQNEAQLEKSRLLSDRFSAERPKGSFSTLEIQRTEQGDSAMYLCASSSARLNEKLFFGSGTQLSVL.

This chain connects TRBV19 to TRBJ2-3; 14 bases fit TRBD2. Germline V gene data show CDR1 as LNHDA and CDR2 as SQIVND (reference sequence). The length of the CDR3 is 16 residues. V shed 9 bases and J 5 bases; nucleotides not matched to a gene: 10. CDR3 sequence: CASKGLAGAAGDTQYF. CDR3 coding DNA: TGTGCCAGCAAGGGACTAGCGGGGGCCGCCGGAGATACGCAGTATTTT.

In its sample, this clonotype ranks as medium-sized (0.01 to 0.1%). The rearrangement uses TRBV5-6 and TRBJ1-1; TRBD1 agrees at 9 bases. Germline trimming cut 4 bases from V and 4 bases from J; bases unmatched to any gene: 11. The CDR3 totals 16 residues. CDR1 is SGHDT and CDR2 is YYEEEE in the germline V gene. This chain's CDR3 is CASSSPGTGIFTEAFF. In nucleotides, the CDR3 is TGTGCCAGCAGCAGTCCCGGGACAGGGATTTTCACTGAAGCTTTCTTT.

This clonotype was counted a few times. V is TRBV20-1 and J is TRBJ1-2; perhaps TRBD1 as D (6 bases). The germline V gene encodes CDR1 DFQATT and CDR2 SNEGSKA (reference sequence). The CDR3 sequence is 15 residues long. With 1 base removed from V and 7 bases from J, the gap between germline ends came to 19 bases. The CDR3 reads CSARVSYGGQSGYTF. CDR3 coding DNA: TGCAGTGCTAGAGTATCCTACGGGGGGCAGAGTGGCTACACCTTC.

The chain employs TRBV20-1 and TRBJ2-2, with 8 bases fitting TRBD2. With V trimmed by 5 bases and J by 4 bases, 9 bases remained unmatched. This CDR3 region has 15 residues. Germline V gives CDR1 DFQATT, CDR2 SNEGSKA (reference sequence). The CDR3 loop is CSAPPIAGSTGELFF. The DNA of the CDR3 is TGCAGTGCTCCACCCATAGCGGGGAGCACCGGGGAGCTGTTTTTT.

This clonotype was detected a few times. V and J are TRBV5-1 and TRBJ2-3, with TRBD2 matching over 9 bases. This CDR3 has 16 residues. Germline CDR1 is SGHRS and CDR2 is YFSETQ. The ends lost 0 bases at V and 3 bases at J; junction bases unmatched: 5. In DNA form, the CDR3 reads TGCGCCAGCAGCTTGGGAGAGCGGGGGGAAACAGATACGCAGTATTTT. It encodes CASSLGERGETDTQYF.

The genes are TRBV5-4 and TRBJ2-1; TRBD2 aligns across 12 bases. V shed 0 bases, J shed 8 bases, and the junction held 9 bases outside the gene matches. CDR3 length: 17 residues. Germline lookup yields CDR1 SGHNT and CDR2 YYREEE (reference sequence). The CDR3 DNA reads TGTGCCAGCAGCTTGGGGGGGCTAGCGGGGGGGCCACATGAGCAGTTCTTC. It codes for CASSLGGLAGGPHEQFF. Full variable domain (missing parts from reference TRBV5-4 and TRBJ2-1): ETGVTQSPTHLIKTRGQQVTLRCSSQSGHNTVSWYQQALGQGPQFIFQYYREEENGRGNFPPRFSGLQFPNYSSELNVNALELDDSALYLCASSLGGLAGGPHEQFFGPGTRLTVL.

This clonotype is classed as medium-sized. The chain couples TRBV5-4 to TRBJ2-5; unclear D gene. CDR1 and CDR2 (germline): SGHNT, YYREEE (reference sequence). This CDR3 has 14 residues. Trimming removed 3 bases from V and 5 bases from J, with 14 bases in between. CDR3 loop: CASSSWTLWETQYF. CDR3 coding DNA: TGTGCCAGCAGCTCCTGGACCCTTTGGGAGACCCAGTACTTC.

Within the sample, this clonotype is large (0.1 to 1%). The chain employs TRBV19 and TRBJ2-7; D uncertain. The CDR3 spans 13 residues. With 6 bases removed from V and 5 bases from J, the gap between germline ends came to 14 bases. CDR1 and CDR2 (germline): LNHDA, SQIVND (reference sequence). The CDR3 protein is CASSQLGRDEQYF. The CDR3 DNA is TGTGCCAGTAGCCAACTTGGAAGGGACGAGCAGTACTTC.

This clonotype is medium-sized by share. This chain uses TRBV6-5 with TRBJ1-2, with 12 nucleotides matching TRBD1. Germline CDR1 reads MNHEY; CDR2 reads SVGAGI. CDR3 length: 15 amino acids. The trim removed 6 bases at V and 2 bases at J, leaving 4 bases unmatched. The CDR3 loop reads CASSPGTGGNYGYTF. CDR3 bases: TGTGCCAGCAGCCCCGGGACAGGGGGCAACTATGGCTACACCTTC.

This clonotype was seen only a few times. The rearrangement uses TRBV6-6 and TRBJ2-7, with 7 nucleotides matching TRBD1. The CDR3 is 15 residues long. The J segment lost 4 bases and the V segment lost 4 bases, leaving 10 bases of the junction unmatched. The germline V gene encodes CDR1 MNHNY and CDR2 SVGAGI (reference sequence). This CDR3 is CASSLEGAGPYEQYF. CDR3 coding DNA: TGTGCCAGCAGTTTAGAGGGGGCCGGACCTTACGAGCAGTACTTC.

The sample holds a few counts of this clonotype. The V and J genes are TRBV7-2 and TRBJ1-4; D call uncertain. The V gene's germline CDR1 is SGHTA and CDR2 FQGNSA. The CDR3 runs to 16 residues. The V and J ends lost 3 bases and 0 bases respectively, with 11 bases between them. The CDR3: CASSLRPQATNEKLFF. In DNA form, the CDR3 reads TGTGCCAGCAGCTTGCGTCCTCAAGCAACTAATGAAAAACTGTTTTTT.

Sample share makes this clonotype large. The chain links TRBV7-6 to TRBJ1-4; D call uncertain. Per the germline V gene, CDR1 is SGHVS and CDR2 is FNYEAQ. Between the trimmed V and J ends, which lost 5 bases and 13 bases, there was a span of 11 bases. The CDR3 totals 11 residues. The CDR3 here is CASSNNVGLFF. Written as DNA, the CDR3 is TGTGCCAGCAGCAACAACGTGGGACTGTTTTTT.

By sample share, this clonotype is medium-sized. This chain links TRBV30 with TRBJ1-5; D is ambiguous. The CDR3 runs 13 residues. Germline lookup yields CDR1 GTSNPN and CDR2 SVGIG (reference sequence). The ends were cut back, 7 bases at V and 2 bases at J, with 12 bases in the middle. The CDR3 DNA reads TGTGCCTACGGATTCGATGGCAATCAGCCCCAGCATTTT. As protein: CAYGFDGNQPQHF.

By sample share, this clonotype is medium-sized. The genes are TRBV18 and TRBJ2-5, with D tentatively TRBD1 or TRBD2 (5 bases each). The CDR3 is 14 residues long. V was trimmed by 3 bases and J by 5 bases, leaving 13 bases between them. Per the germline V gene, CDR1 is KGHSH and CDR2 is LQKENI. CDR3 loop: CASSPPGTGETQYF. In DNA, the CDR3 is TGTGCCAGCTCACCGCCCGGGACCGGGGAGACCCAGTACTTC.

By its share, this clonotype is large. The chain links TRBV29-1 to TRBJ2-1; TRBD2 might be the D (6 bases). Trimming left V 3 bases short and J 3 bases short, with 15 bases between. The CDR3 is 15 amino acids. Germline-derived CDR1 and CDR2 are SQVTM and ANQGSEA. CDR3 sequence (DNA): TGCAGCGTTGATTTTAGACCGGGGGACTACAATGAGCAGTTCTTC. As protein: CSVDFRPGDYNEQFF.

As DNA, the CDR3 is TGTGCCAGCAGCTCGACAGTCACCGGGACAGGGGACTACGAGCAGTACTTC. Its protein product is CASSSTVTGTGDYEQYF. This chain uses TRBV13 with TRBJ2-7, with 10 bases fitting TRBD1. Germline CDR1 PRHDT, CDR2 FYEKMQ (reference sequence). J lost 3 bases, V lost 4 bases, and 12 bases had no gene match. The CDR3 covers 17 residues.

Sample share makes this clonotype large. CDR3 sequence: CSTQDQNTGELFF. For the CDR3, the DNA is TGCAGCACCCAGGATCAGAACACCGGGGAGCTGTTTTTT. The rearrangement links TRBV29-1 to TRBJ2-2; no clear D. Trimming took off 8 bases at V and 1 base at J, with 11 bases between the two ends. This CDR3 is built from 13 residues. CDR1 is SQVTM, CDR2 ANQGSEA, per germline.

Comment on this clonotype: This may stem from a read error, because a much larger clone lies one nucleotide away. V is TRBV7-6 and J is TRBJ1-2; D remains ambiguous. Trimming cost V 1 base and J 7 bases, with 7 bases left between them. CDR1 SGHVS and CDR2 FNYEAQ come from the germline V gene. This CDR3 contains 12 residues. CDR3: CASSLERSGYTF. In nucleotides, the CDR3 is TGTGCCAGCAGCTTAGAGAGGTCTGGCTACACCTTC.

The rearrangement links TRBV7-9 to TRBJ2-4, with a tentative D call TRBD1 (5 bases). Germline V gene lookup returns CDR1 SEHNR and CDR2 FQNEAQ (reference sequence). Trimming stripped 4 bases from V and 8 bases from J, with 12 bases between. The CDR3 is 13 residues long. CDR3 in DNA: TGTGCCAGCAGCTCGAAGGGGCCAGACATTCAGTACTTC. Residues: CASSSKGPDIQYF. The complete variable domain, with remaining parts taken from reference TRBV7-9 and TRBJ2-4, reads DTGVSQNPRHKITKRGQNVTFRCDPISEHNRLYWYRQTLGQGPEFLTYFQNEAQLEKSRLLSDRFSAERPKGSFSTLEIQRTEQGDSAMYLCASSSKGPDIQYFGAGTRLSVL.

Concerning this clonotype: A clone one base away is much larger, so this may be a read error. This chain connects TRBV5-5 to TRBJ1-1; 9 bases are shared with TRBD1. Germline loops: CDR1 SGHKS, CDR2 YYEKEE (reference sequence). The CDR3 loop spans 16 amino acids. DNA for the CDR3: TGTGCCAGCAGCAGTCCCGGGACAGGGATTTTCACTGGAGCTTTCTTT. It translates to CASSSPGTGIFTGAFF.

In its sample, this clonotype is large (0.1 to 1%). The J gene is TRBJ2-3, the V gene TRBV6-5, with D uncertain. There are 12 residues in the CDR3. Germline CDR1 and CDR2: MNHEY and SVGAGI. The V end was cut by 2 bases, the J end by 2 bases, with 2 bases between. CDR3 sequence: CASSYDTDTQYF. The CDR3 DNA follows: TGTGCCAGCAGTTACGACACAGATACGCAGTATTTT.